This T cell receptor beta chain was documented in a study of memory CD4+ T cells and cytomegalovirus serostatus. The sort gate was single viable CD3+CD4+CD8-CD45RO+ cells for memory CD4+ T cells. The trim removed 4 bases at V and 6 bases at J, leaving 9 bases unmatched. Germline V gene lookup returns CDR1 ENHRY and CDR2 SYGVKD. The length of the CDR3 is 16 residues. Profiled with immunoSEQ multiplex PCR; TCRdb holds only in-frame clones, not every one. The sample contains 61,000 or so clones, 60% to 85% of which appear only once. Material: memory CD4+ T cells from blood. The clonotype was recovered from an adult in good health and CMV-seronegative. Some clones in this sample may be carry-over from other donors' samples. The chain uses TRBV10-3 and TRBJ2-2; 9 positions match TRBD2. CDR3 sequence (DNA): TGTGCCATCAGTGCGTTAGTAGCGGGAGTGGCCGGGGAGCTGTTTTTT. It codes for CAISALVAGVAGELFF.